Below are 9 T cell receptor beta chains sequenced from a single sample in a study of early T cells in non-severe SARS-CoV-2 infection. TCRdb independently ran MiXCR on the 5' RACE reads; one entry per CDR3 protein. The sample lists tens of thousands of distinct CDR3 sequences; 5% to 5.5% were seen once. The sequenced sample was whole blood. Receptors were obtained from an adult who was a healthcare worker with PCR-confirmed SARS-CoV-2 infection or an uninfected control (not recorded which).

There are many counts of this clonotype. The CDR3: CASTVPSTDTQYF. CDR3 DNA sequence: TGTGCCAGCACCGTACCTAGCACAGATACGCAGTATTTT. This chain uses TRBV2 with TRBJ2-3; unclear D gene. Germline CDR1 SNHLY, CDR2 FYNNEI. V lost 7 bases and J lost 0, with 8 bases in between. This CDR3 has 13 amino acids.

The table lists this clonotype with many counts. The chain uses TRBV12-3 or TRBV12-4 and TRBJ1-6; possibly TRBD1 for D (5 bases). Trimming removed 6 bases from V and 7 bases from J, with 13 bases in between. The CDR3 has 14 amino acids. In nucleotides, the CDR3 is TGTGCCAGCAGCCCAGGGCTAAGGAATTCACCCCTCCACTTT. Protein sequence: CASSPGLRNSPLHF.

There are many counts of this clonotype. The chain joins TRBV7-2 to TRBJ2-3; D is perhaps TRBD2 (5 bases). With 2 bases removed from V and 0 bases from J, the gap between germline ends came to 6 bases. The germline V gene has CDR1 SGHTA and CDR2 FQGNSA. The CDR3 runs to 14 residues. The CDR3 reads CASSLSGSTDTQYF. In nucleotides, the CDR3 is TGTGCCAGCAGCTTAAGCGGTAGCACAGATACGCAGTATTTT.

This clonotype has a count of ten or more. Germline and junction disagree at one end, which may indicate a read error. The V gene is TRBV7-3, the J gene TRBJ2-2; D remains unclear. Germline V gene lookup returns CDR1 SGHTA and CDR2 FQGTGA. There are 12 residues in the CDR3. The CDR3 DNA reads TGCGCCAGCAGCTTGGGGACCGGGGAGCTGTTTTTT. Translating gives CASSLGTGELFF.

This clonotype was picked up a small number of times. The J gene is TRBJ2-3, the V gene TRBV6-2 or TRBV6-3; D ambiguous. V dropped 0 bases and J dropped 0 bases, with 16 bases sitting between them. The CDR3 runs 18 residues. CDR1 is MNHEY, CDR2 SVGEGT, per germline. CDR3 amino acids: CASSYSRSGNPSTDTQYF. The CDR3 DNA reads TGTGCCAGCAGTTACTCGAGATCAGGCAACCCAAGCACAGATACGCAGTATTTT.

The sample holds many counts of this clonotype. The CDR3, as DNA: TGCGCCAGCAGCCAAGAACCGAACGGCCGCTACGAGCAGTACTTC. It codes for CASSQEPNGRYEQYF. V is TRBV4-3 and J is TRBJ2-7; no reliable D call. The CDR3 covers 15 residues. Germline values: CDR1 LGHNA, CDR2 YSLEER. V lost 0 bases and J 3 bases, leaving 12 bases between the germline ends.

This clonotype was picked up a small number of times. This rearrangement joins TRBV20-1 to TRBJ2-7, with 7 positions matching TRBD2. Germline V lookup: CDR1 DFQATT, CDR2 SNEGSKA (reference sequence). V dropped 7 bases and J dropped 4; count of bases not matched to a gene: 10. The CDR3 covers 13 residues. The chain's CDR3 is CSGGKRDRYEQYF. The CDR3 bases are TGCAGTGGGGGGAAGCGGGATCGGTACGAGCAGTACTTC.

This clonotype appeared many times. V and J are TRBV9 and TRBJ2-2, with TRBD2 matching over 7 bases. Germline CDR1 reads SGDLS; CDR2 reads YYNGEE. J gave up 1 base and V 3 bases, and 3 bases lay outside the gene matches. There are 15 residues in the CDR3. CDR3 DNA sequence: TGTGCCAGCAGCGAGGCTAGCGGGAACACCGGGGAGCTGTTTTTT. Translated: CASSEASGNTGELFF.

In its sample, this clonotype was seen many times. The J gene is TRBJ1-1, the V gene TRBV7-3; the D is unclear. V lost 2 bases, J lost 4 bases, and 8 bases lay in between. The CDR3 is 13 amino acids. Germline V lookup: CDR1 SGHTA, CDR2 FQGTGA. The chain's CDR3 is CASSLYGLTEAFF. CDR3 bases: TGTGCCAGCAGCTTATACGGGCTCACTGAAGCTTTCTTT.